This TCR beta chain was sequenced in a study of shared clonotypes between healthy human individuals. In germline, CDR1 is SGHRS, CDR2 YFSETQ. The CDR3 spans 16 residues. J lost 1 base, V lost 2 bases, and 3 bases had no gene match. The protocol was immunoSEQ multiplex PCR, while the TCRdb copy is restricted to in-frame clones and leaves out a portion. The table includes 2 million to 3 million clones, under 95% detected once. The sequence derives from a young man in good health. Some clones in this sample may be carry-over from other donors' samples. The sequencing input was naive CD4+ T cells from PBMCs. Subset denoted: CD45RA+ positively selected. The chain joins TRBV5-1 to TRBJ2-1; 10 nucleotides align to TRBD2. As DNA, the CDR3 is TGCGCCAGCAGCTTACTAGCGGGAACGTCCTACAATGAGCAGTTCTTC. It encodes CASSLLAGTSYNEQFF.